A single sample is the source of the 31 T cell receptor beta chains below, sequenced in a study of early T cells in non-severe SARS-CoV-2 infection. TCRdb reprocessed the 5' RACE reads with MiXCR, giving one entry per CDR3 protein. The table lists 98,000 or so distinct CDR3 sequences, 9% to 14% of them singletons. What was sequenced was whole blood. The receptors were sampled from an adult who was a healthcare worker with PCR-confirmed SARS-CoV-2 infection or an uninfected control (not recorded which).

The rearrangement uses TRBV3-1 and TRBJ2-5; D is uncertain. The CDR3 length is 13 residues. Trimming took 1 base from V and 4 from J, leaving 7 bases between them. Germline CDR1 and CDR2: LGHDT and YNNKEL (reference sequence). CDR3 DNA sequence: TGTGCCAGCAGCCAAGCCAGGATAGAGACCCAGTACTTC. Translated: CASSQARIETQYF.

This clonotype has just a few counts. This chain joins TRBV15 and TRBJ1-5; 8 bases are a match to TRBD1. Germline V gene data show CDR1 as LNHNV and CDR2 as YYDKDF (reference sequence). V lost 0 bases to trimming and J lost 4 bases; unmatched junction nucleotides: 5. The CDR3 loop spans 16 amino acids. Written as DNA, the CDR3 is TGTGCCACCAGCAGAGATCGGACAGGGAAAAATCAGCCCCAGCATTTT. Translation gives CATSRDRTGKNQPQHF.

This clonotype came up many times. CDR3: CASSHPPAASGGNYEQYF. CDR3 in DNA: TGTGCCAGCAGCCATCCTCCCGCGGCTAGCGGGGGGAACTACGAGCAGTACTTC. V and J are TRBV3-1 and TRBJ2-7, with 11 bases fitting TRBD2. The CDR3 covers 18 residues. The ends lost 3 bases at V and 3 bases at J; junction bases unmatched: 13. Germline values: CDR1 LGHDT, CDR2 YNNKEL (reference sequence).

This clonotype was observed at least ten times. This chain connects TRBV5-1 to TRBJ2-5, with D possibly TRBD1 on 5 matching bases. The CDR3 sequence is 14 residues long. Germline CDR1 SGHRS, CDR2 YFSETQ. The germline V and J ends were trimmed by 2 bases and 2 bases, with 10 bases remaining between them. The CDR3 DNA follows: TGCGCCAGCAGCTTCACTCACAGGCAAGAGACCCAGTACTTC. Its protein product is CASSFTHRQETQYF.

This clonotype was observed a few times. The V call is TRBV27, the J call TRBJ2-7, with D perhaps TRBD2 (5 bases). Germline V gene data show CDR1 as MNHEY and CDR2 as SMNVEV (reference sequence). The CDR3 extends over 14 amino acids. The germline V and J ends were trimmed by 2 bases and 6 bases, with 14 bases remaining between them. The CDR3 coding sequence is TGTGCCAGCAGTTTAGGGCCCGGGGTCGGCGAGCAGTACTTC. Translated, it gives CASSLGPGVGEQYF.

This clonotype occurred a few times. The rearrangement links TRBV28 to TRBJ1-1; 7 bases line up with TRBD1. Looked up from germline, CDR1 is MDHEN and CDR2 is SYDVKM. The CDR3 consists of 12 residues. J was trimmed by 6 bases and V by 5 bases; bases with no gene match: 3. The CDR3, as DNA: TGTGCCAGCAGTACGCAGGGGGCTGAAGCTTTCTTT. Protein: CASSTQGAEAFF.

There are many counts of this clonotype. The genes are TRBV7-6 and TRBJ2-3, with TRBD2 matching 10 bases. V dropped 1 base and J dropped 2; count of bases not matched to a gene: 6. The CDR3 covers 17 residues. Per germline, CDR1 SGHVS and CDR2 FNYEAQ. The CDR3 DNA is TGTGCCAGCAGCTTAGTCCCTAGCGGGAGCGTCACAGATACGCAGTATTTT. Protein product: CASSLVPSGSVTDTQYF.

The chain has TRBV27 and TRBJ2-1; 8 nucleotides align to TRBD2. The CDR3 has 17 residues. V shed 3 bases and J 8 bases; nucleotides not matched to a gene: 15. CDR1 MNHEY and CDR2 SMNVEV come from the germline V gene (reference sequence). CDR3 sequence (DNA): TGTGCCAGCAGTTTTGGGGGGACGAAGAGCGGGAGATATGAGCAGTTCTTC. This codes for CASSFGGTKSGRYEQFF.

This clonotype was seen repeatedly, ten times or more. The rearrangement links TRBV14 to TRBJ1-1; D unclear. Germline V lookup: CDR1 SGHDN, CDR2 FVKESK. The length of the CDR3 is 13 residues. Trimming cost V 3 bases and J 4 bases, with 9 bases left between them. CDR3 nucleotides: TGTGCCAGCAGCCAGTCTGGGAGCACTGAAGCTTTCTTT. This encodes CASSQSGSTEAFF.

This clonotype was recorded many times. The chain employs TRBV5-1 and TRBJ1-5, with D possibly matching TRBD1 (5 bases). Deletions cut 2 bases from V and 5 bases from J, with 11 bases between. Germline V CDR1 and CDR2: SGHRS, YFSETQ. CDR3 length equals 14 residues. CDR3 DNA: TGCGCCAGCAGCTTAGACAGTGGCGATCAGCCCCAGCATTTT. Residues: CASSLDSGDQPQHF.

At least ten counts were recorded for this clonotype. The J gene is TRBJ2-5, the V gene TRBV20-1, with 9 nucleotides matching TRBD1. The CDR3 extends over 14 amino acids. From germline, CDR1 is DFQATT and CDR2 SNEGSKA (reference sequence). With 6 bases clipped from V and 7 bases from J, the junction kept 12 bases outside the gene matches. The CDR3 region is CSARTGAYQGTQYF. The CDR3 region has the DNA TGCAGTGCGCGGACAGGGGCCTACCAGGGGACCCAGTACTTC.

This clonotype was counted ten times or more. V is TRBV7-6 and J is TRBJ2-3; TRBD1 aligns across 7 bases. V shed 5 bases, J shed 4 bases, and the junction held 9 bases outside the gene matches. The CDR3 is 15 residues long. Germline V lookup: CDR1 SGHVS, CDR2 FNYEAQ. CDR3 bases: TGTGCCAGCAGCCCCGTCCCAACAGGGGCAGATACGCAGTATTTT. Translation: CASSPVPTGADTQYF. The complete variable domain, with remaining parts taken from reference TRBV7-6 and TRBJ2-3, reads GAGVSQSPRYKVTKRGQDVALRCDPISGHVSLYWYRQALGQGPEFLTYFNYEAQQDKSGLPNDRFSAERPEGSISTLTIQRTEQRDSAMYRCASSPVPTGADTQYFGPGTRLTVL.

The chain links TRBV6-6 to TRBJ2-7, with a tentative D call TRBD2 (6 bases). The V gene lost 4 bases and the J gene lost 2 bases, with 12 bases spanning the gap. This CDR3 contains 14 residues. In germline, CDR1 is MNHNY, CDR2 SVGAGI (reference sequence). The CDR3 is CASSFGTRTYEQYF. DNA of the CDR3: TGTGCCAGCAGTTTCGGGACTCGGACCTACGAGCAGTACTTC.

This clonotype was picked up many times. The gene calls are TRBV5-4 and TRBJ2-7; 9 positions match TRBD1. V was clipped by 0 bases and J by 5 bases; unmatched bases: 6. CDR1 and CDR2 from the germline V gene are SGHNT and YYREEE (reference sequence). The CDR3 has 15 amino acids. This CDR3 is CASSLEGTGNNEQYF. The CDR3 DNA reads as TGTGCCAGCAGCTTGGAAGGGACAGGGAACAACGAGCAGTACTTC.

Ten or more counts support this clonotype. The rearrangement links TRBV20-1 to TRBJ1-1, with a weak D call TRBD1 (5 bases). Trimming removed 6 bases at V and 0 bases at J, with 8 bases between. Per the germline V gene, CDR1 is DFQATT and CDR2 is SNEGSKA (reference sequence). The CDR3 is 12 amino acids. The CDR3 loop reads CSAPGMNTEAFF. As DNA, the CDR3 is TGCAGTGCCCCAGGGATGAACACTGAAGCTTTCTTT.

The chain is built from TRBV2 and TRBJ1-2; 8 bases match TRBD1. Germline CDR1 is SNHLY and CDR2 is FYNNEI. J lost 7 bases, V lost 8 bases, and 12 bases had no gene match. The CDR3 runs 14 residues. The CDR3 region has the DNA TGTGCCAGCCACCCCGACCCAGGGGGCCCTGGCTACACCTTC. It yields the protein CASHPDPGGPGYTF.

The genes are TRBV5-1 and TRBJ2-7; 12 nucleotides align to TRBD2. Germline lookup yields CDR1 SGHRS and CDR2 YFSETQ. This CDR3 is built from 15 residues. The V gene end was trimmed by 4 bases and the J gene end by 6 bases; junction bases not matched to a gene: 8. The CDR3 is CASSTTSGGHGEQYF. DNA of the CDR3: TGCGCCAGCAGCACGACTAGCGGGGGACATGGCGAGCAGTACTTC.

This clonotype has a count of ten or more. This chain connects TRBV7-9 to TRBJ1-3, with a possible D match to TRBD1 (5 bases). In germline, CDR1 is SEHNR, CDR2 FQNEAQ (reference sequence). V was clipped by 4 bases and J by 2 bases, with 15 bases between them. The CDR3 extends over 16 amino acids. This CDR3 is CASSSNRGGTGNTIYF. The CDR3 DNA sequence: TGTGCCAGCAGCTCCAATCGGGGGGGGACTGGAAACACCATATATTTT.

The CDR3 DNA reads as TGTGCCAGCAGTGAGGAACTAGCGGGGGGGCCAGTAGATACGCAGTATTTT. Amino acids: CASSEELAGGPVDTQYF. The J gene is TRBJ2-3, the V gene TRBV6-1, with 13 positions matching TRBD2. The CDR3 loop spans 17 amino acids. The germline V gene has CDR1 MNHNS and CDR2 SASEGT. Trimming took 3 bases from V and 5 from J; bases not matched to a gene: 8.

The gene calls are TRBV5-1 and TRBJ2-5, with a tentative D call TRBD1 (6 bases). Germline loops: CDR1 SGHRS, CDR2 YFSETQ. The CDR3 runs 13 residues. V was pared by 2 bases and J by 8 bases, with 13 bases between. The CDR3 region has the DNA TGCGCCAGCAGCTTTACCGGGACAACTACCCAGTACTTC. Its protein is CASSFTGTTTQYF.

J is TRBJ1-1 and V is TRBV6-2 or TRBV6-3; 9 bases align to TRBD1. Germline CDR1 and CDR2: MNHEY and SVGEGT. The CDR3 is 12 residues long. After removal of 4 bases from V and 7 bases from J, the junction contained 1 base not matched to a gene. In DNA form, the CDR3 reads TGTGCCAGCAGTTCGGACAGGGGTGAAGCTTTCTTT. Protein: CASSSDRGEAFF.

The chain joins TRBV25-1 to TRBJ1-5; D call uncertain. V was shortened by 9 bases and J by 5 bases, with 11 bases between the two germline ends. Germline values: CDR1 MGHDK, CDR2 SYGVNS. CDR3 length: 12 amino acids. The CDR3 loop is CASQFGDQPQHF. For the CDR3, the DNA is TGTGCCAGTCAGTTCGGGGATCAGCCCCAGCATTTT.

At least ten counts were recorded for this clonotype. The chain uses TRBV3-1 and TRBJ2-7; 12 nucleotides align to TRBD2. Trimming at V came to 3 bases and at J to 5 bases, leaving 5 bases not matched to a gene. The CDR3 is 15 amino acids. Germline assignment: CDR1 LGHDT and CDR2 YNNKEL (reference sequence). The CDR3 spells CASSQTSGSQNEQYF. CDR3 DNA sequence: TGTGCCAGCAGCCAGACTAGCGGGAGCCAGAACGAGCAGTACTTC.

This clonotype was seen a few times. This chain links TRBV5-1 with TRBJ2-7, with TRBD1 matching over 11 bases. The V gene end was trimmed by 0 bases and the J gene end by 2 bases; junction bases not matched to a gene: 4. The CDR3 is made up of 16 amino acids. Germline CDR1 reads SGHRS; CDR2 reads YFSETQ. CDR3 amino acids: CASSLDRDRGTYEQYF. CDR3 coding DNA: TGCGCCAGCAGCTTGGACCGGGACAGGGGGACCTACGAGCAGTACTTC.

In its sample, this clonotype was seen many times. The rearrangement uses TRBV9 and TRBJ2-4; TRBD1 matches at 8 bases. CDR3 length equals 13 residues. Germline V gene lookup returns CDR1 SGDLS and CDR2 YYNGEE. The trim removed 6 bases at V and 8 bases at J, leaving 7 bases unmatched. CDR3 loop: CASNRGYADIQYF. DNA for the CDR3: TGTGCCAGCAACAGGGGGTATGCAGACATTCAGTACTTC.

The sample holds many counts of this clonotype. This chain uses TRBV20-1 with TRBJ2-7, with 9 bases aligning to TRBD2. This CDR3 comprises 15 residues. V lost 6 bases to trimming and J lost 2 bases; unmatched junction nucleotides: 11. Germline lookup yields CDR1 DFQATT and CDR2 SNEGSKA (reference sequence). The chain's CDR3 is CSARKFSGGTYEQYF. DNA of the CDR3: TGCAGTGCCCGAAAATTCAGCGGGGGGACCTACGAGCAGTACTTC.

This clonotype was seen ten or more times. As DNA, the CDR3 is TGTGCCAGCAGTCGGAAACAGGGTATGAACACTGAAGCTTTCTTT. It specifies CASSRKQGMNTEAFF. The rearrangement uses TRBV12-3 or TRBV12-4 and TRBJ1-1; a weak D match, TRBD1 (6 bases). The CDR3 totals 15 residues. Trimming stripped 5 bases from V and 0 bases from J, with 13 bases between.

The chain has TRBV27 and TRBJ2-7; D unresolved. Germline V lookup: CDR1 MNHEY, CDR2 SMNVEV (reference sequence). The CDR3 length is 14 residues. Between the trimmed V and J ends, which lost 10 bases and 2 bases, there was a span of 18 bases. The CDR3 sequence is CATTLSGPTYEQYF. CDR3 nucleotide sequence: TGTGCCACCACTCTTTCGGGCCCCACCTACGAGCAGTACTTC.

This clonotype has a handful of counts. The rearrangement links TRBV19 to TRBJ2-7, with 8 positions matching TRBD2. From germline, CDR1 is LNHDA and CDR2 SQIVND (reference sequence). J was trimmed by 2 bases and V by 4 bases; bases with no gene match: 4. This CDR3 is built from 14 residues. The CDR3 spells CASSTLAGTYEQYF. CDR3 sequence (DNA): TGTGCCAGTAGTACGCTAGCGGGTACCTACGAGCAGTACTTC.

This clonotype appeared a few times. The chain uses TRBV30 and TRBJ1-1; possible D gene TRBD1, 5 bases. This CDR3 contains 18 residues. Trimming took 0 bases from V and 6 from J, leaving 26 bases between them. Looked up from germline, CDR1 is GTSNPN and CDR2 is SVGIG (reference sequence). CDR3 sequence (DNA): TGTGCCTGGAGTGTGTTGGGGAGCAGGGAGGGCTCATACGCTGAAGCTTTCTTT. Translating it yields CAWSVLGSREGSYAEAFF.

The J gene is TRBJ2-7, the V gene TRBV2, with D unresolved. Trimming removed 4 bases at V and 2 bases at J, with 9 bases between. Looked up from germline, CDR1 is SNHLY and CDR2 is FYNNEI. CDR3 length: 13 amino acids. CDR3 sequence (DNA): TGTGCCAGCAGTGTAGGATTCACCTACGAGCAGTACTTC. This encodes CASSVGFTYEQYF.